Listed here is a single TCR beta chain. Germline lookup yields CDR1 GTSNPN and CDR2 SVGIG (reference sequence). V gave up 2 bases and J gave up 4 bases, with 18 bases separating them. The CDR3 length is 16 residues. This record belongs to a study of T-cell memory formation after mild COVID-19. Each CDR3 protein is one row after TCRdb ran MiXCR on the 5' RACE reads. The sample lists under 450,000 distinct CDR3 sequences, less than 25% occurring once. The clonotype comes from an adult woman who had mild COVID-19 (a few samples of this study predate the infection). Cell type and time point are not known. V and J are TRBV30 and TRBJ1-5; D is possibly TRBD1 (6 bases). Sequencing was performed on PBMCs or a T cell subset sorted from them (not recorded which). CDR3 sequence: CAWSWGRGGRNQPQHF. In nucleotides, the CDR3 is TGTGCCTGGAGTTGGGGTAGGGGGGGCAGGAATCAGCCCCAGCATTTT. Full variable domain (missing parts from reference TRBV30 and TRBJ1-5): SQTIHQWPATLVQPVGSPLSLECTVEGTSNPNLYWYRQAAGRGLQLLFYSVGIGQISSEVPQNLSASRPQDRQFILSSKKLLLSDSGFYLCAWSWGRGGRNQPQHFGDGTRLSIL.